This entry describes one T cell receptor (beta chain). This specimen belongs to a study of blood T cell repertoires in COVID-19. Under the authors' procedure: Estimated nucleated cell counts came from reference gene primer amplification. The assay was immunoSEQ multiplex PCR, and TCRdb's table has in-frame clones only and misses some. That table gives V, J and clone size, and the DNA gave D and trimming. The top ten hold about 1.1% of the sample, which has 300,000 to 400,000 clones, 88% seen once. Sequenced: PBMCs or T cells enriched from blood (not recorded which). This TCR derives from a woman aged 18-35 years who had recovered from COVID-19.

The CDR3 sequence is CASSLGTGKGYEQYF. In DNA form, the CDR3 reads TGTGCCAGTAGCCTCGGGACAGGGAAGGGGTACGAGCAGTACTTC. This sequence joins TRBV19 and TRBJ2-7, with TRBD1 matching 9 bases. CDR1 and CDR2 from the germline V gene are LNHDA and SQIVND (reference sequence). The V gene end was trimmed by 6 bases and the J gene end by 4 bases; junction bases not matched to a gene: 10. CDR3 length equals 15 residues.